This T cell receptor beta chain is from a study of CD8 T cell repertoires and HIV-1 epitope variants. About the research overall: Tested: three Gag epitope families, Nef HW9 and YT9. Broader study findings: This assay reports beta chains of antigen-expanded cells, not T cell function. Nef KF9 drew 4 to 6 clonotypes and HW9 one, without TAALDMSHF responses.

Sequencing of TCR beta CDR3 used immunoSEQ survey depth. Clones were read by immunoSEQ multiplex PCR, and TCRdb kept only the in-frame ones, dropping some. This table has around 4,600 clones, 55% to 75% appearing once. Per the germline V gene, CDR1 is SGHVS and CDR2 is FNYEAQ. The CDR3 has 15 residues. V lost 1 base to trimming and J lost 4 bases; unmatched junction nucleotides: 5. With regard to this clone: What it binds is unknown.

The sequencing input was cultured CD8+ T cells derived from PBMCs. This clonotype was obtained from a male donor with HIV. The genes are TRBV7-6 and TRBJ2-7; the match to TRBD1 covers 9 bases. CDR3 in amino acids: CASSLGTGEGYEQYF. The CDR3, as DNA: TGTGCCAGCAGCTTAGGGACAGGGGAAGGGTACGAGCAGTACTTC. The whole variable domain, filled in from reference TRBV7-6 and TRBJ2-7, reads GAGVSQSPRYKVTKRGQDVALRCDPISGHVSLYWYRQALGQGPEFLTYFNYEAQQDKSGLPNDRFSAERPEGSISTLTIQRTEQRDSAMYRCASSLGTGEGYEQYFGPGTRLTVT.